This TCR beta chain was identified during a study of human T cells and chemical hapten exposure. Across the whole study: On the upper back, patch tests were applied with 0.01% DPC and read at 6 days.

This clonotype was detected only a few times. Its matching antigen is unknown. The time point denotes: patch test 1, 2 weeks after DPC sensitization. Sample treatment: therapeutic diphenylcyclopropenone sensitization with weekly scalp DPC. Overall study results and limits: A positive correlation with patch test score was found for PT1 expanded TCR counts.

In TCRdb, the RACE reads were re-called with MiXCR into one record per CDR3 protein. The sample has about 90,000 distinct CDR3 sequences, 10% to 13% seen once. The CDR3 length is 15 residues. Trimming pared 6 bases from V and 0 bases from J, leaving 12 bases between. This chain connects TRBV12-3 or TRBV12-4 to TRBJ1-5; D is perhaps TRBD1 (5 bases). The input for sequencing was whole blood, taken in connection with sensitization to the hapten diphenylcyclopropenone (DPC). This sequence originates from a man aged 35 to 55 with alopecia areata. Some clones in this sample may be carry-over from other donors' samples. The CDR3 DNA reads as TGTGCCAGCAGATACGGACATTATAGCAATCAGCCCCAGCATTTT. This codes for CASRYGHYSNQPQHF.